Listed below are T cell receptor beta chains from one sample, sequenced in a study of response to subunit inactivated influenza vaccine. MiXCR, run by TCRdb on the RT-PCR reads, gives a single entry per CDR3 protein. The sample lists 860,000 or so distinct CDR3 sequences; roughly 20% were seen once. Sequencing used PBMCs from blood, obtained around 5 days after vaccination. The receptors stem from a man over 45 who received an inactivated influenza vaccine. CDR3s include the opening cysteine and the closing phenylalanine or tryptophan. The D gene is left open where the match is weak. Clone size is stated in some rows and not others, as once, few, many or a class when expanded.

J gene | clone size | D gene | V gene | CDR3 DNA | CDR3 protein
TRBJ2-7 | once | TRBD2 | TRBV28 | TGTGCCAGCAGTTTATGGGGAGGGCGCCCCTACGAGCAGTACTTC | CASSLWGGRPYEQYF
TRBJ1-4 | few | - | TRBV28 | TGTGCCAGCAGTCCGCCTACAACTAATGAAAAACTGTTTTTT | CASSPPTTNEKLFF
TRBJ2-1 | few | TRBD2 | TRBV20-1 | TGCAGTGCTTTTAACAGGGAGTCTAGCGGGAGACGCGAGCAGTTCTTC | CSAFNRESSGRREQFF
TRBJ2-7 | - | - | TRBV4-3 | TGCGCCAGCAGCCAAGGTGACAGGGCGGGGGAGCAGTACTTC | CASSQGDRAGEQYF
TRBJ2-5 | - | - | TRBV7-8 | TGTGCCAGCAGCCAAACGTCCGTTCAAGAGACCCAGTACTTC | CASSQTSVQETQYF
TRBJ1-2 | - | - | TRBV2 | TGTGCCAGCAGCGCTGTGAAGGGGATCCATGGCTACACCTTC | CASSAVKGIHGYTF
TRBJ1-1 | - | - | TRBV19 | TGTGCCAGTAGTATAGACGCGAACACTGAAGCTCTCTTT | CASSIDANTEALF
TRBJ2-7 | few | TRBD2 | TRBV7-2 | TGTGCCAGCAGCTCAGCGGGGGCTTACGAGCAGTACTTC | CASSSAGAYEQYF
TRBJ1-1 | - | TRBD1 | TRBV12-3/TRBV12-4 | TGTGCCAGCAGTCTAATACGGACAGGGGGGAAAGCTTTCTTT | CASSLIRTGGKAFF
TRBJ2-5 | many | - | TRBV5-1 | TGCGCCAGCAGCTTGGTTGGACACGGAGAGACCCAGTACTTC | CASSLVGHGETQYF
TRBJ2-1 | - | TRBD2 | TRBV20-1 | TGCAGTGCTAGGGGGGTAGCGGGAGTCCCGAAGTACAATGAGCAGTTCTTC | CSARGVAGVPKYNEQFF
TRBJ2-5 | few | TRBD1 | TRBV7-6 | TGTGCCAGCAGCTCCTGGACAGGGGAGACCCAGTACTTC | CASSSWTGETQYF
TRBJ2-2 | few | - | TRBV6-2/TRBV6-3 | TGTGCCAGCAGTTACTCTATGGGGGAGCTGTTTTTT | CASSYSMGELFF
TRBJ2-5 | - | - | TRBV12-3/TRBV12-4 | TGTGCCAGCAGTTTTTTCCGGGCAGAGTCCCAGTACTTC | CASSFFRAESQYF
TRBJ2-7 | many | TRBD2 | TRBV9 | TGTGCCAGCAGCGTCGGGACTAGCGGGAGCTACGAGCAGTACTTC | CASSVGTSGSYEQYF
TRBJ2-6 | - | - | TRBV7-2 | TGTGCCAGAACGGTCCGCTCTGGGGCCAACGTCCTGACTTTC | CARTVRSGANVLTF
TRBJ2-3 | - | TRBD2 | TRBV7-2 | TGTGCCAGCAGCTCTAGCGGGGTGGGGCCCGGCACAGATACGCAGTATTTT | CASSSSGVGPGTDTQYF
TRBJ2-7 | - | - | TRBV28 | TGTGCCAGCACCCTTAGGTCGGGGTATAAGAAGTACTTC | CASTLRSGYKKYF
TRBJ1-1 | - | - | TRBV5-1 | TGCGCCAGCAGTGAGGACGGCCAATGGGCTGAAGCTTTCTTT | CASSEDGQWAEAFF
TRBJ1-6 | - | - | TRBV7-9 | TGTGCCAGCAGCGGGAGCACTAATTCACCCCTCCACTTT | CASSGSTNSPLHF
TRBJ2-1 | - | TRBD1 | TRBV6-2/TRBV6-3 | TGTGCCAGTTCCCCCGTGACAGGGAGTGGTTGGTTCTTC | CASSPVTGSGWFF
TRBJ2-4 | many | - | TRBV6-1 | TGTGCCAGCAGTCAAACAGGGTCCGGCATTCAGTACTTC | CASSQTGSGIQYF
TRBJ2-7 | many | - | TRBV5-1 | TGCGCCAGCAGCGTCTCAGGGAACTCCTACGAGCAGTACTTC | CASSVSGNSYEQYF
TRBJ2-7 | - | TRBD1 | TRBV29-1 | TGCAGCGTTGCAGGAGGACAGGGGGCTTACGAGCAGTACTTC | CSVAGGQGAYEQYF
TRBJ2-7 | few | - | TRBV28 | TGTGCCAGCAGCCCTACTGTCGGCCAGCGGATCGTATCCTACGAGCAGTACTTC | CASSPTVGQRIVSYEQYF
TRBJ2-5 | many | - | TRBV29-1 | TGCAGCGTTGAGCCGGGCCAAGAGACCCAGTACTTC | CSVEPGQETQYF
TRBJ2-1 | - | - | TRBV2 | TGTGCCAGCGATCTTAGGGGGGGCAATGAGCAGTTCTTC | CASDLRGGNEQFF
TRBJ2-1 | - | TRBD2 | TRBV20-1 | TGCAGTGCTAGAGATAAGCCTAGCGGGTACAATGAGCAGTTCTTC | CSARDKPSGYNEQFF
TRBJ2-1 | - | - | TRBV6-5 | TGTGCCAGCAGTAAAACCCGACAGCTCCAGTTCTTC | CASSKTRQLQFF
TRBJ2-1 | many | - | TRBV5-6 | TGTGCCAGCAGCCCGTGGTCCTACAATGAGCAGTTCTTC | CASSPWSYNEQFF
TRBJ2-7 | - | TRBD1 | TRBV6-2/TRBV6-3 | TGTGCCAGCAGTTTCACAGGGGGAACCCCCTCCTACGAGCAGTACTTC | CASSFTGGTPSYEQYF
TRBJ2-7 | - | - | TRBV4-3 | TGCGCCAGCAGCCAAGGGTCCGACGGCGTCTACGAGCAGTACTTC | CASSQGSDGVYEQYF
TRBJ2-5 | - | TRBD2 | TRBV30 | TGTGCCTGGCAGACTAGCGGGGGGTCTGTAGGGGAGACCCAGTACTTC | CAWQTSGGSVGETQYF
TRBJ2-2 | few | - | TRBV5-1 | TGCGCCAGCAGAACTAGCACGTCCACCGGGGAGCTGTTTTTT | CASRTSTSTGELFF
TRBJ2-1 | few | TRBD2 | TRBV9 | TGTGCCAGCAACGGACAGTACCTTAGCGGGAGAAACAATGAGCAGTTCTTC | CASNGQYLSGRNNEQFF
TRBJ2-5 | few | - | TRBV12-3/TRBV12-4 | TGTGCCAGCAGTTTTTACGGTCAAGAGACCCAGTACTTC | CASSFYGQETQYF
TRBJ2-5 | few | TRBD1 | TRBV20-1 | TGCAGTGCTAGTAAAACAGGGGGCGACGGGACCCAGTACTTC | CSASKTGGDGTQYF
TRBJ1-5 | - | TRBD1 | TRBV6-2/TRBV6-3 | TGTGCCAGCAGGGGGACAGGGATTAACAATCAGCCCCAGCATTTT | CASRGTGINNQPQHF
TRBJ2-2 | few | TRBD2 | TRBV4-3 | TGCGCCAGCAGCCGACCAGCGGGGGGTACCGGGGAGCTGTTTTTT | CASSRPAGGTGELFF
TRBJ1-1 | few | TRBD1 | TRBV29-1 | TGCAGCGTTGACGGGACAGTGAACACTGAAGCTTTCTTT | CSVDGTVNTEAFF
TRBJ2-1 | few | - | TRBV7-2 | TGTGCCAGCAGCTTAGTTGACCAGGGCACCTACAATGAGCAGTTCTTC | CASSLVDQGTYNEQFF
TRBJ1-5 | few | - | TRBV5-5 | TGTGCCAGCAGCTTGGGGTTTGGGACAACTCAGCCCCAGCATTTT | CASSLGFGTTQPQHF
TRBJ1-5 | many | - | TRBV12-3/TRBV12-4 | TGTGCCAGCAGTTTCACAGGTAGCAATCAGCCCCAGCATTTT | CASSFTGSNQPQHF
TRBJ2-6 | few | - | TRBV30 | TGTGCCTGGAGCCTTCAAGGGGCCAACGTCCTGACTTTC | CAWSLQGANVLTF
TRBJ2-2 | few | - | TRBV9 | TGTGCCAGCAGCGCTACACCGGGTTCAGGCGGGGAGCTGTTTTTT | CASSATPGSGGELFF
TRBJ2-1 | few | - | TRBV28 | TGTGCCAGCAGCCTTCCCTTAGGACAGAAGTACAATGAGCAGTTCTTC | CASSLPLGQKYNEQFF
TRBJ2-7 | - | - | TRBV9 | TGTGCCAGCAGCCCCTGGATGGGGTCCTCCTACGAGCAGTACTTC | CASSPWMGSSYEQYF
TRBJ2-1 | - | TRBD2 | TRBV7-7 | TGTGCCAGCAGCCCGAGACTAGCGGGAGGGCTTGGCAATGAGCAGTTCTTC | CASSPRLAGGLGNEQFF
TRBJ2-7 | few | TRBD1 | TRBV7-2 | TGTGCCAGCAGCGTCGGACAGGTAGCCGAGCAGTACTTC | CASSVGQVAEQYF
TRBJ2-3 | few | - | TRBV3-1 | TGTGCCAGCAGCCAAGGTTTGGGGGAAAGGGCAGATACGCAGTATTTT | CASSQGLGERADTQYF
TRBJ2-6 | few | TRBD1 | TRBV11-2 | TGTGCCAGCAGCGTAGACAGGGGCGATTACTCTGGGGCCAACGTCCTGACTTTC | CASSVDRGDYSGANVLTF
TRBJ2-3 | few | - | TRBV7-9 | TGTGCCAGCAGCTTAACTCGGGGGATGAGCACAGATACGCAGTATTTT | CASSLTRGMSTDTQYF
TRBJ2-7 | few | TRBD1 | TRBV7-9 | TGTGCCGTCCAGGACAGGCCATCCTACGAGCAGTACTTC | CAVQDRPSYEQYF
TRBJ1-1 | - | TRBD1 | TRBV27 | TGCACCAGCAGTACCCAACAGGGGATGGGCACTGAAGCTTTCTTT | CTSSTQQGMGTEAFF